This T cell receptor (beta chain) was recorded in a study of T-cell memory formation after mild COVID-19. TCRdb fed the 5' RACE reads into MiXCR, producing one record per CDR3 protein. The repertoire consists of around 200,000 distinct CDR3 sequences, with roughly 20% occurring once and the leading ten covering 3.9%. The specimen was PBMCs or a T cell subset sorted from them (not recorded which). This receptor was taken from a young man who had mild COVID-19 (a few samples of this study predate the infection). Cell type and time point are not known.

The CDR3 is CASQQGGTEAFF. The CDR3 nucleotides read TGTGCCAGCCAGCAAGGGGGCACTGAAGCTTTCTTT. The rearrangement joins TRBV18 to TRBJ1-1, with D possibly TRBD1 on 6 matching bases. Trimming cost V 8 bases and J 4 bases, with 11 bases left between them. The CDR3 spans 12 residues. In germline, CDR1 is KGHSH, CDR2 LQKENI.